This T cell receptor beta chain was recovered during a study of T cell responses to AZD1222 COVID-19 vaccine. Comments on this clone: Antigen: not known.

The V and J ends lost 6 bases and 6 bases, in that order; junction bases with no gene match: 10. The germline CDR1 and CDR2 sequences are MNHEY and SVGAGI. The CDR3 sequence is 14 residues long. Study-wide findings and caveats: Spike as a whole was targeted by vaccine-associated CD4 TCRs, dominant at 160-218 and 743-854.

Whether given at about 4 or about 12 weeks, second doses were pooled. The protocol was immunoSEQ multiplex PCR, while the TCRdb copy is restricted to in-frame clones and leaves out a portion. The table lists 40,000 to 60,000 clones, 80% to 90% of them singletons. The material was peripheral blood, obtained 28 days after the second AZD1222 dose. The sequence derives from an adult who received the AZD1222 COVID-19 vaccine. The V call is TRBV6-5, the J call TRBJ2-7, with 8 bases matching TRBD1. The CDR3, as DNA: TGTGCCAGCAGAACGGACAGGGAGAGGGGCGAGCAGTACTTC. It codes for CASRTDRERGEQYF.